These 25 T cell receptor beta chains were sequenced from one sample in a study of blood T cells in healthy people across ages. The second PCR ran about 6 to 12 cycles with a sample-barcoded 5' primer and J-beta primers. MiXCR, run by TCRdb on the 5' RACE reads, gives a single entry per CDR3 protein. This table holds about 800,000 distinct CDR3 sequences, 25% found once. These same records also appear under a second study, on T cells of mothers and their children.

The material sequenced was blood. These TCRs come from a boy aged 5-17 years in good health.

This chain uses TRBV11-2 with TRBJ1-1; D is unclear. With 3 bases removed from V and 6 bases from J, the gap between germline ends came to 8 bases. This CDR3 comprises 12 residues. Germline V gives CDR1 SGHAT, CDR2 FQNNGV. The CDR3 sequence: CASSFSAAEAFF. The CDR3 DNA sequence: TGTGCCAGCAGCTTCAGCGCCGCTGAAGCTTTCTTT.

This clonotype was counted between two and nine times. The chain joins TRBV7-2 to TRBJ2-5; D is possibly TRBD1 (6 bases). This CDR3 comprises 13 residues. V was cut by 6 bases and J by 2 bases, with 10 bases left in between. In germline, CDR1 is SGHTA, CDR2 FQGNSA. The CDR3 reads CASRGHGQETQYF. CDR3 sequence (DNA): TGTGCCAGCAGGGGACATGGACAAGAGACCCAGTACTTC.

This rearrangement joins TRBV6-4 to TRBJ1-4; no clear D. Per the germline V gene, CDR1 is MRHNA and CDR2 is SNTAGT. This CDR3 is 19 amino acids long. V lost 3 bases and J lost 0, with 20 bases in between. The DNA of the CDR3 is TGTGCCAGCAGTGAAGGAAGGCGACGAATCCTCGCAACTAATGAAAAACTGTTTTTT. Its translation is CASSEGRRRILATNEKLFF.

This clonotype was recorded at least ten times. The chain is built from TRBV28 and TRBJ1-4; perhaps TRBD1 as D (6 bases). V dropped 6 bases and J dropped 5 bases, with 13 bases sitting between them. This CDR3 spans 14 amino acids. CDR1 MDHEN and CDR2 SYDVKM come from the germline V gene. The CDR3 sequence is CASSLGTGNEKLFF. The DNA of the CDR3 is TGTGCCAGCAGCTTAGGTACAGGGAATGAAAAACTGTTTTTT.

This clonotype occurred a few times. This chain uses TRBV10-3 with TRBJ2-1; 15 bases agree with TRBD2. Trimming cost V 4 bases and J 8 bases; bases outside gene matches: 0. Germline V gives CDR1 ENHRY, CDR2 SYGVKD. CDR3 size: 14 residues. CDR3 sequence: CAISGTSGGDEQFF. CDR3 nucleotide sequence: TGTGCCATCAGTGGGACTAGCGGGGGGGATGAGCAGTTCTTC.

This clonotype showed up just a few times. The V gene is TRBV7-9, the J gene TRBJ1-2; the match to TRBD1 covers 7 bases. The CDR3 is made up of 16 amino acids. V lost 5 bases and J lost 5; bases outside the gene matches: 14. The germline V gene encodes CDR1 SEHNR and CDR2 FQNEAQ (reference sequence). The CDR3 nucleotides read TGTGCCAGCAGCCCACAGGGGCCTCCTGTGGAGTATGGCTACACCTTC. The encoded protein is CASSPQGPPVEYGYTF.

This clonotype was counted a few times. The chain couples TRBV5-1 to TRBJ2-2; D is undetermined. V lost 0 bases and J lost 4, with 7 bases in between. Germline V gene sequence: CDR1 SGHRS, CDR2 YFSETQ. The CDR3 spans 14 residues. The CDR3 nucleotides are TGCGCCAGCAGCTTGGGTGTTTTCACCGGGGAGCTGTTTTTT. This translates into CASSLGVFTGELFF.

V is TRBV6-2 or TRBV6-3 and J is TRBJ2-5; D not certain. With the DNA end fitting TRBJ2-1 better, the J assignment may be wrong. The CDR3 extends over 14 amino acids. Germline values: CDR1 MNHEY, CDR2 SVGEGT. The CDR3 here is CASSYMGLGGEQFF. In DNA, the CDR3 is TGTGCCAGCAGTTACATGGGGTTGGGCGGTGAGCAGTTCTTC.

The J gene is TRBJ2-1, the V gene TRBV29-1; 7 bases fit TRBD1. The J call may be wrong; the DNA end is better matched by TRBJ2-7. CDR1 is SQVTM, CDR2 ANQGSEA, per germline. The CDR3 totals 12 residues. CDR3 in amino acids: CSVEQGGSEQYF. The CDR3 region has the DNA TGCAGCGTTGAGCAAGGGGGCAGCGAGCAGTACTTC.

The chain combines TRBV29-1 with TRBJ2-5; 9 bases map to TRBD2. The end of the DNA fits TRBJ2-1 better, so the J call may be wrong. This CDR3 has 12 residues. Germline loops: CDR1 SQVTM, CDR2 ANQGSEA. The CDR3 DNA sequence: TGCAGCGTTCGGGCGGGAGGGCCTTGGCAGTTCTTC. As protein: CSVRAGGPWQFF.

In DNA, the CDR3 is TGTGCCAGTGCTTACGGGGGGTCCTACAATGAGCAGTTCTTC. Protein product: CASAYGGSYNEQFF. This chain uses TRBV19 with TRBJ2-1; 7 bases match TRBD2. Trimming at V came to 8 bases and at J to 1 base, leaving 5 bases not matched to a gene. In germline, CDR1 is LNHDA, CDR2 SQIVND (reference sequence). There are 14 residues in the CDR3.

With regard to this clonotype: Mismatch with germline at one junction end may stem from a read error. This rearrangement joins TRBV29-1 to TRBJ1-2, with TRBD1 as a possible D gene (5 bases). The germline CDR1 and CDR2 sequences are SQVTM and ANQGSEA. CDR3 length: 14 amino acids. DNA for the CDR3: TGCAGCGTTGAAGCCCCGGGACTGCGGTATGGCCACACCTTC. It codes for CSVEAPGLRYGHTF.

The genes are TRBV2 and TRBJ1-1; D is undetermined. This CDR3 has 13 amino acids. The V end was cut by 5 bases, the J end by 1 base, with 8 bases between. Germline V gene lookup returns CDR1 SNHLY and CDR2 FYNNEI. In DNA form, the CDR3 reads TGTGCCAGCAGTACACAGAGGAACACTGAAGCTTTCTTT. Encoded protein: CASSTQRNTEAFF.

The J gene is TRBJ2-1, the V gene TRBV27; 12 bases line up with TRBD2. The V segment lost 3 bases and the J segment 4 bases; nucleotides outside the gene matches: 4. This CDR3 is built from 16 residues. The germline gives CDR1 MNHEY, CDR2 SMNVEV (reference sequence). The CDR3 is CASSLASGGAYNEQFF. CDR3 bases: TGTGCCAGCAGTTTGGCTAGCGGGGGGGCTTACAATGAGCAGTTCTTC.

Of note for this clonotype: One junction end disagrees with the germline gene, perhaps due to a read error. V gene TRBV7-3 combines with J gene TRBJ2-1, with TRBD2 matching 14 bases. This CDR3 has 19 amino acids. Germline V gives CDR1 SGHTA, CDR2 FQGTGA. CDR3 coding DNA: TGTGCCAGCAGCCGAGAGCCGGGACTAGCGGGAGTTGTTTACAACGAGCAGTTCTTC. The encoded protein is CASSREPGLAGVVYNEQFF. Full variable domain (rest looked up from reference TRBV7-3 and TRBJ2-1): GAGVSQTPSNKVTEKGKYVELRCDPISGHTALYWYRQSLGQGPEFLIYFQGTGAADDSGLPNDRFFAVRPEGSVSTLKIQRTERGDSAVYLCASSREPGLAGVVYNEQFFGPGTRLTVL.

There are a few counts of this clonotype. CDR3 nucleotide sequence: TGTGCCAGCAGCTCATCCTTCTCTAGCGTCTATGAGCAGTTCTTC. The encoded protein is CASSSSFSSVYEQFF. The V call is TRBV7-2, the J call TRBJ2-5; TRBD2 might be the D (6 bases). The end of the DNA is better explained by TRBJ2-1, so the J call may be wrong. The CDR3 runs 15 residues. Germline CDR1 and CDR2: SGHTA and FQGNSA.

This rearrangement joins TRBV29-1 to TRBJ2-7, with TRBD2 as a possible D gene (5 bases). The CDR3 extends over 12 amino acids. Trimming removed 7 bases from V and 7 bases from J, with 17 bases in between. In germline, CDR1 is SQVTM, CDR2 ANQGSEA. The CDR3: CSALAPTGEQYF. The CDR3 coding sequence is TGCAGCGCCCTAGCACCTACGGGGGAGCAGTACTTC.

CDR3 sequence: CASSQASLAGEDEQFF. The CDR3 coding sequence is TGCGCCAGCAGCCAAGCGAGTCTAGCGGGAGAGGATGAGCAGTTCTTC. The chain combines TRBV4-3 with TRBJ2-1; the match to TRBD2 covers 10 bases. Trimming removed 1 base from V and 8 bases from J; junction bases left unmatched: 8. Germline V gene data show CDR1 as LGHNA and CDR2 as YSLEER. The CDR3 contains 16 residues.

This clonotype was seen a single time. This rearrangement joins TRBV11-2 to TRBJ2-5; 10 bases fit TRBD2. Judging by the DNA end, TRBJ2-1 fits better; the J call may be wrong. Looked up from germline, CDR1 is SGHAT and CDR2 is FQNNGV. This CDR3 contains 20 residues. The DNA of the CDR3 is TGTGCCAGCAGCGCCCCCCTGTCTAGCGGGGGCATTGGGGGCTACAATGAGCAGTTCTTC. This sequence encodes CASSAPLSSGGIGGYNEQFF.

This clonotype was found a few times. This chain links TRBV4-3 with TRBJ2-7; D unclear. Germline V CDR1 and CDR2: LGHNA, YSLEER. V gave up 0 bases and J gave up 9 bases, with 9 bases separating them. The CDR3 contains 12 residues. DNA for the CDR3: TGCGCCAGCAGCCAAGACTTAGGGCCGCAGTACTTC. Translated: CASSQDLGPQYF.

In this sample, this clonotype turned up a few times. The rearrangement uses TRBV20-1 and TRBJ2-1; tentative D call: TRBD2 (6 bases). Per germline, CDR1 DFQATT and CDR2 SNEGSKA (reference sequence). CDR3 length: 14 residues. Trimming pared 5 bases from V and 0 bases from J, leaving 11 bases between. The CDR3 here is CSAGSGSSYNEQFF. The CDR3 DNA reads TGCAGTGCTGGCAGCGGGTCCTCCTACAATGAGCAGTTCTTC.

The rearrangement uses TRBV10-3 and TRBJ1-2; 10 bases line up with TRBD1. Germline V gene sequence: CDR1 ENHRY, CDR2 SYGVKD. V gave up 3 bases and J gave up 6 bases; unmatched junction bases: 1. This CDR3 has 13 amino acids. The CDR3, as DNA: TGTGCCATCAGTGATGGGACAGGGGATGGCTACACCTTC. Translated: CAISDGTGDGYTF.

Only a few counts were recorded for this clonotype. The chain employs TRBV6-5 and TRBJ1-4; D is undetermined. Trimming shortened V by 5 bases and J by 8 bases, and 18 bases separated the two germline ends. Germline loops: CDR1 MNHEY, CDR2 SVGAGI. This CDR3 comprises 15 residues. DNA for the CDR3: TGTGCCAGCAGTCGCTCCAAAGGGAGAAGGGAAAAACTGTTTTTT. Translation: CASSRSKGRREKLFF.

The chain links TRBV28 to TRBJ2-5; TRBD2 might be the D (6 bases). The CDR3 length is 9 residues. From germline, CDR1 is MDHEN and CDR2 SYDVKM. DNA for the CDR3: TGTGCGACCGGGGGGACCCAGTACTTC. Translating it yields CATGGTQYF.

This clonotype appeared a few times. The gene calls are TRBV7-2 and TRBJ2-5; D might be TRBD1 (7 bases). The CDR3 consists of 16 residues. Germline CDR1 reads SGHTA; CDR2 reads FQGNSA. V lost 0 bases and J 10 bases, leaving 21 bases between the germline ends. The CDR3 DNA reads TGTGCCAGCAGCTTAGCCCAGGGGGGTTTTACCCCCTACCAGTACTTC. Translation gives CASSLAQGGFTPYQYF.